This T cell receptor (beta chain) derives from a study of T cell repertoires in cytomegalovirus infection. Background on the study: Recently described HLA-C-restricted plus well-studied HLA-B-restricted CMV epitopes were used. Public TCR beta signature analysis indicated the presence of both CMV infection and matching HLA type. Notes on the study in general: Cumulative public TCR beta family frequency identified carriers of CMV plus the relevant HLA. In two of eight donors, the top clonotype was HLA-C-restricted CMV-specific.

This CDR3 comprises 12 residues. CDR1 is MNHEY, CDR2 SVGAGI, per germline. This clonotype came up once. Its antigen is unknown. Mismatch with germline at one junction end may stem from a read error. TCRdb ran MiXCR on the reads and lists one entry per CDR3 protein. The data show approximately 910,000 distinct CDR3 sequences, approximately 30% seen once. V and J are TRBV6-5 and TRBJ2-1; a weak D match, TRBD2 (5 bases). The receptor was derived from a human donor in good health (CMV status not recorded). Some clones in this sample may be carry-over from other donors' samples. Sequences were derived from cultured CD8+ T cells from PBMCs, sampled from culture after CMV antigen stimulation. CDR3 sequence: CVSREGLNEQFF. The CDR3 DNA reads TGTGTCAGCAGAGAGGGATTGAATGAGCAGTTCTTC.